There are many counts of the clone carrying this T cell receptor beta chain. Individual cDNA molecules received unique molecular identifiers during library preparation. TCRdb recomputed calls from the 5' RACE reads with MiXCR, one row per CDR3 protein. The sample holds around 30,000 distinct CDR3 sequences, 8% to 9.5% seen once. The data are from a study of early T cells in non-severe SARS-CoV-2 infection. The wider study: Unpaired chains resulted from sequencing bulk RNA of unsorted whole blood.

V was shortened by 0 bases and J by 8 bases, with 8 bases between the two germline ends. Germline-derived CDR1 and CDR2 are SGHDN and FVKESK. The CDR3 is 12 amino acids. The chain recombines TRBV14 with TRBJ2-7; no clear D. This clonotype was sampled from an adult who was a healthcare worker with PCR-confirmed SARS-CoV-2 infection or an uninfected control (not recorded which). The sample consisted of whole blood. CDR3 protein: CASSQEGTKQYF. The CDR3 bases are TGTGCCAGCAGCCAAGAGGGAACCAAGCAGTACTTC.